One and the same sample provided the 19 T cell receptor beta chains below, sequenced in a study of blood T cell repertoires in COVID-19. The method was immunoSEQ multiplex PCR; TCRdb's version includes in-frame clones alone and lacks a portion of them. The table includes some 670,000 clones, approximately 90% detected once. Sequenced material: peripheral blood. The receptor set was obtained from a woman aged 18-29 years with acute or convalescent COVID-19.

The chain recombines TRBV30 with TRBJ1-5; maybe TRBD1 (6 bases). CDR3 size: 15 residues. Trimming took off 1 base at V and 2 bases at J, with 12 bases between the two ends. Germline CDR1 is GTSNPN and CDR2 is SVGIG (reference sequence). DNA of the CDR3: TGTGCCTGGAGTGCCGGGACAACTGGCAATCAGCCCCAGCATTTT. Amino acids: CAWSAGTTGNQPQHF.

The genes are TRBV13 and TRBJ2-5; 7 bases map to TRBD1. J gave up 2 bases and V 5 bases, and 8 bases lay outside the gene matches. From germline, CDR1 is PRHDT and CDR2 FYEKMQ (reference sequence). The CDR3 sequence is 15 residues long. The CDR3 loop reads CASSTRQGPQETQYF. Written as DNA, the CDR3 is TGTGCCAGCAGCACCCGACAGGGACCACAAGAGACCCAGTACTTC.

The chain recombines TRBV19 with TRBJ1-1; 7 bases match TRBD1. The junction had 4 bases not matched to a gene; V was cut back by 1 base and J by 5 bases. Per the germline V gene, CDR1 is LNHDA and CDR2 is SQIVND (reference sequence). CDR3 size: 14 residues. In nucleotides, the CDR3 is TGTGCCAGTAGTATAGCAGGGGGTAGGACTGAAGCTTTCTTT. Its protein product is CASSIAGGRTEAFF.

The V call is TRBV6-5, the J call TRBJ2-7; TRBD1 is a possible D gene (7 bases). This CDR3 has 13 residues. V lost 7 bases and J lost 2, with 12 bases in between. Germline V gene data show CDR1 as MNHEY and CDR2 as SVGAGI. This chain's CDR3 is CASTGRGAYEQYF. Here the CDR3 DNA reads TGTGCCAGCACGGGCAGGGGGGCCTACGAGCAGTACTTC.

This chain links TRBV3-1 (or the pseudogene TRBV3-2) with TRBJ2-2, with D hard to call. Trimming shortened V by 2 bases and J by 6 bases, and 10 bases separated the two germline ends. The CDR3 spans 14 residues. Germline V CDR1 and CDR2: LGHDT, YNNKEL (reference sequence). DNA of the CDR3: TGTGCCAGCAGCCAATATGAGGTTTCCGGGGAGCTGTTTTTT. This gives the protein CASSQYEVSGELFF.

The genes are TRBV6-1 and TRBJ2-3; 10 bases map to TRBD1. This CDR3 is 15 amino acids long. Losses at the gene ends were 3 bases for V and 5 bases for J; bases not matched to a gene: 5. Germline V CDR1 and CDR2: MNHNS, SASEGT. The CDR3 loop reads CASSDDRGREDTQYF. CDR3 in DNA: TGTGCCAGCAGTGATGACAGGGGGCGCGAAGATACGCAGTATTTT.

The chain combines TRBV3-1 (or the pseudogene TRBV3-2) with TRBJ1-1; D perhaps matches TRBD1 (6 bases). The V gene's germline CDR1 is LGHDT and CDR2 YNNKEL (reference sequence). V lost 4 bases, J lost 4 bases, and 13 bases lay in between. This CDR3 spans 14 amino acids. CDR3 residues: CASSPRDKTTEAFF. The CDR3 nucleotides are TGTGCCAGCAGCCCCCGGGACAAGACCACTGAAGCTTTCTTT.

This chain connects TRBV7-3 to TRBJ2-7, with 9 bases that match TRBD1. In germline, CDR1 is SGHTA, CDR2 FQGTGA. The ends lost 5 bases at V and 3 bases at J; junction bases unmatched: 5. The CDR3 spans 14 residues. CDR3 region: CASSPGTGSYEQYF. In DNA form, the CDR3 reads TGTGCCAGCAGCCCCGGGACAGGGAGCTACGAGCAGTACTTC. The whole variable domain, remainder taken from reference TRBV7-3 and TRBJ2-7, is GAGVSQTPSNKVTEKGKYVELRCDPISGHTALYWYRQSLGQGPEFLIYFQGTGAADDSGLPNDRFFAVRPEGSVSTLKIQRTERGDSAVYLCASSPGTGSYEQYFGPGTRLTVT.

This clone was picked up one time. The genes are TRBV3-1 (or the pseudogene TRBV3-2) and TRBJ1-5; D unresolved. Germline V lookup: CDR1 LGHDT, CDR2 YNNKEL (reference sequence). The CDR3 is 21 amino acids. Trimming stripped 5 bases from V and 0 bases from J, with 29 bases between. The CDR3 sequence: CASSFTSRLTGPPYSNQPQHF. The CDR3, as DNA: TGTGCCAGCAGCTTTACAAGTAGACTCACCGGCCCTCCGTATAGCAATCAGCCCCAGCATTTT.

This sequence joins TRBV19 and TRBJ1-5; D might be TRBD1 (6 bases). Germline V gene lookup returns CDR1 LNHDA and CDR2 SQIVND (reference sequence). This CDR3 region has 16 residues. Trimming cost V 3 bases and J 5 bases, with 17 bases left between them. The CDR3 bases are TGTGCCAGTAGTATGAATGGCAGGGGTTCGCATCAGCCCCAGCATTTT. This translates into CASSMNGRGSHQPQHF.

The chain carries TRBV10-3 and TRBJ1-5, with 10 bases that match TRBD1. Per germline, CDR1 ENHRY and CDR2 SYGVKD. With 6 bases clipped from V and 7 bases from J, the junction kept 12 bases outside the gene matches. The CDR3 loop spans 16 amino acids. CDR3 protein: CAISPGDRGLEQPQHF. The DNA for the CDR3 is TGTGCCATCAGCCCCGGGGACAGGGGCTTGGAACAGCCCCAGCATTTT.

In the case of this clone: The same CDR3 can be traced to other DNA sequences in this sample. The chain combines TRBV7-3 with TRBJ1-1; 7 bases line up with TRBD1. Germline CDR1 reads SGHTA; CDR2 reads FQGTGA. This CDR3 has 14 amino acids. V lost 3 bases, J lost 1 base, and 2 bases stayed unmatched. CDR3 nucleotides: TGTGCCAGCAGCTTTGGGACAGAGAACACTGAAGCTTTCTTT. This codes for CASSFGTENTEAFF. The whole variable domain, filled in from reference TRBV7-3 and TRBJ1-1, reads GAGVSQTPSNKVTEKGKYVELRCDPISGHTALYWYRQSLGQGPEFLIYFQGTGAADDSGLPNDRFFAVRPEGSVSTLKIQRTERGDSAVYLCASSFGTENTEAFFGQGTRLTVV.

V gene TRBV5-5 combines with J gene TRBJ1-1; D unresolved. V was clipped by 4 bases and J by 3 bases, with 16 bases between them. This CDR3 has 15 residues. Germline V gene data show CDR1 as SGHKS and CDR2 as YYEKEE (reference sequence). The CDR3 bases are TGTGCCAGCAGCCCCTCTCCCGCAGGTTACACTGAAGCTTTCTTT. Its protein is CASSPSPAGYTEAFF. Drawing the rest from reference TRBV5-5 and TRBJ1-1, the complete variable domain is DAGVTQSPTHLIKTRGQQVTLRCSPISGHKSVSWYQQVLGQGPQFIFQYYEKEERGRGNFPDRFSARQFPNYSSELNVNALLLGDSALYLCASSPSPAGYTEAFFGQGTRLTVV.

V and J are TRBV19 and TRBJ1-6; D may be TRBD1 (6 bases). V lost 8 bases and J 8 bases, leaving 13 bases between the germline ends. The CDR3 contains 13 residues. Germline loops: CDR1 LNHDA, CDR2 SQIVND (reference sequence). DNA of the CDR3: TGTGCCAGTTCTCGGGACAACCATTCACCCCTCCACTTT. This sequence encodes CASSRDNHSPLHF.

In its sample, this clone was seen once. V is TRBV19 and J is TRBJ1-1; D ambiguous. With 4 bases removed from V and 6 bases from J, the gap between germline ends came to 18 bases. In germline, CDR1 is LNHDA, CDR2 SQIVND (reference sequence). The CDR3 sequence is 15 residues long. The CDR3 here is CASSTLRHLDSEAFF. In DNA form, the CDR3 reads TGTGCCAGTAGTACGTTACGGCACCTGGACTCTGAAGCTTTCTTT.

CDR3 protein: CASSFHGTGANYGYTF. CDR3 DNA: TGTGCCAGCAGCTTCCATGGGACGGGGGCTAACTATGGCTACACCTTC. The genes are TRBV5-8 and TRBJ1-2; TRBD1 might be the D (5 bases). V was trimmed by 2 bases and J by 0 bases, leaving 14 bases between them. The germline V gene encodes CDR1 SGHTS and CDR2 YDEGEE. There are 16 residues in the CDR3.

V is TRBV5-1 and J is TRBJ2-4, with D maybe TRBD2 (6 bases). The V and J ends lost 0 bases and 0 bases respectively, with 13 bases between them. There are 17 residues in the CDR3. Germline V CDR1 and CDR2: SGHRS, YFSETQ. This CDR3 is CASSLVAGRLAKNIQYF. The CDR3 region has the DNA TGCGCCAGCAGCTTGGTGGCAGGGAGGCTAGCCAAAAACATTCAGTACTTC. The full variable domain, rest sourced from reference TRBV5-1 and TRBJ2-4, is KAGVTQTPRYLIKTRGQQVTLSCSPISGHRSVSWYQQTPGQGLQFLFEYFSETQRNKGNFPGRFSGRQFSNSRSEMNVSTLELGDSALYLCASSLVAGRLAKNIQYFGAGTRLSVL.

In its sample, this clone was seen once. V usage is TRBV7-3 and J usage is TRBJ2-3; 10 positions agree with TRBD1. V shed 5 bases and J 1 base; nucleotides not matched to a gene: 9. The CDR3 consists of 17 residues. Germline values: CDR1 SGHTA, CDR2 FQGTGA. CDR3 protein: CASSNRDRGRGTDTQYF. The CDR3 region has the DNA TGTGCCAGCAGCAACCGGGACAGGGGAAGAGGCACAGATACGCAGTATTTT.

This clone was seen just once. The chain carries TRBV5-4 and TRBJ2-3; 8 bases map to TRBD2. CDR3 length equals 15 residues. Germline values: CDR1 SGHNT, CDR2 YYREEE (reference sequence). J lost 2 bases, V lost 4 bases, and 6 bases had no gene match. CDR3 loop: CASSLKRGTTDTQYF. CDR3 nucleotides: TGTGCCAGCAGCCTAAAGCGGGGGACCACAGATACGCAGTATTTT.